This record concerns one T cell receptor beta chain sequence. V lost 4 bases and J 8 bases, leaving 15 bases between the germline ends. Germline values: CDR1 SGHNT, CDR2 YYREEE (reference sequence). This CDR3 is 14 amino acids long. This sample was included in a study of blood T cells in healthy people across ages. A second PCR, run for roughly 7 to 12 cycles, used a sample-barcoded 5' primer plus a J-beta primer mix. One entry per CDR3 protein results from TCRdb running MiXCR on the 5' RACE reads. The sample has fewer than 1,200,000 distinct CDR3 sequences, 25% seen once; the top ten hold around 0.7%. This sample was also put to use in a study of T cells of mothers and their children. That source notes: A primer called M1S, used in the second PCR, added sample barcodes and 2-4 random nucleotides.

The clonotype was recovered from a girl aged 2 to 10 in good health. The sequencing input was blood. The gene calls are TRBV5-4 and TRBJ1-4, with TRBD1 as a possible D gene (6 bases). The DNA for the CDR3 is TGTGCCAGCAGCACCTACAGGGAGGGGGAAAAACTGTTTTTT. Amino acid sequence: CASSTYREGEKLFF.